The 3 T cell receptor beta chains below were found in one sample sequenced in a study of blood T cell repertoires in COVID-19. Produced via immunoSEQ multiplex PCR; TCRdb's table is partial and in-frame only. Of 400,000 to 550,000 clones detected, about 89% appear once; the ten largest clones hold 4% to 5.5%. The specimen sequenced was peripheral blood. These receptors originate from a woman in her thirties with acute or convalescent COVID-19.

The chain is built from TRBV29-1 and TRBJ1-5, with D uncertain. CDR3 length: 14 residues. Trimming removed 6 bases from V and 1 base from J, with 13 bases in between. The germline V gene encodes CDR1 SQVTM and CDR2 ANQGSEA. The CDR3 nucleotides read TGCAGCGTGGGAGCGGATTTGAGCAATCAGCCCCAGCATTTT. It is translated as CSVGADLSNQPQHF.

The chain links TRBV2 to TRBJ2-3; 11 bases fit TRBD2. V lost 6 bases, J lost 4 bases, and 6 bases stayed unmatched. The CDR3 loop spans 15 amino acids. Germline V CDR1 and CDR2: SNHLY, FYNNEI. CDR3 loop: CASRGPGLAADTQYF. CDR3 nucleotides: TGTGCCAGCAGGGGTCCGGGACTAGCGGCAGATACGCAGTATTTT.

The CDR3 loop is CASSVVGGTNQPQHF. DNA for the CDR3: TGTGCCAGCAGTGTAGTAGGGGGCACCAATCAGCCCCAGCATTTT. This chain links TRBV2 with TRBJ1-5; 7 bases are a match to TRBD1. The J segment lost 3 bases and the V segment lost 4 bases, leaving 6 bases of the junction unmatched. CDR3 size: 15 residues. In germline, CDR1 is SNHLY, CDR2 FYNNEI.